The present TCR beta chain was sequenced within a study of CD8+CD57+ T cells in acquired aplastic anemia. Study-level findings and limits: Found in both controls and patients were approximately 31 CD8+ CDR3 sequences.

Trimming removed 1 base at V and 5 bases at J, with 11 bases between. CDR1 is SGHAT and CDR2 is FQNNGV in the germline V gene. The CDR3 has 14 amino acids. TCR beta VDJ and CDR3 profiling used genomic DNA as template. TCRdb used MiXCR to reprocess the reads, holding one entry per CDR3 protein. The table records fewer than 250,000 distinct CDR3 sequences, around half of them present only once. Sequenced patients had shown CD8+CD57+ cell expansion by flow cytometry. The diagnosis in all patients was severe acquired aplastic anemia. Points on this clonotype: Antigen specificity is unknown.

The receptor was derived from a human donor with aplastic anemia. The chain recombines TRBV11-2 with TRBJ1-2; D not resolved. Sample: sorted CD4+, CD8+, or CD8+CD57+ T cells (not recorded which) from PBMCs. The CDR3 nucleotides are TGTGCCAGCAGCTTAGGGGCCGATTTGTATGGCTACACCTTC. This translates into CASSLGADLYGYTF.